Each of the 29 T cell receptor beta chains below was sequenced from the same sample in a study of blood T cell repertoires in COVID-19. The data were produced by immunoSEQ multiplex PCR, yet TCRdb's version contains in-frame clones alone and is incomplete. The profile shows about 270,000 clones, about 88% of them singletons. The sequenced sample consisted of PBMCs or T cells enriched from blood (not recorded which). Receptor source: a woman aged 50 to 60 who had recovered from COVID-19.

V usage is TRBV21-1 and J usage is TRBJ2-3; TRBD1, the table's D call, was not compared with the DNA. TRBV21-1 represents a pseudogene. This CDR3 is built from 18 residues. The CDR3 DNA reads as TGTGCCAGCAGCAAATTAGGGGTTTCGGAAACTACGGGAGATACGCAGTATTTT. It is translated as CASSKLGVSETTGDTQYF.

J is TRBJ1-5 and V is TRBV30; TRBD1 matches at 7 bases. The germline V gene encodes CDR1 GTSNPN and CDR2 SVGIG (reference sequence). J was trimmed by 4 bases and V by 1 base; bases with no gene match: 13. The CDR3 length is 17 residues. The CDR3 DNA reads TGTGCCTGGAGTGGACGATCGCCAGACAGGGAGAATCAGCCCCAGCATTTT. The encoded protein is CAWSGRSPDRENQPQHF.

The V and J genes are TRBV6-5 and TRBJ2-3, with a weak D call TRBD1 (5 bases). This CDR3 is 15 amino acids long. V was shortened by 11 bases and J by 5 bases, with 23 bases between the two germline ends. Germline V gene lookup returns CDR1 MNHEY and CDR2 SVGAGI. The CDR3 sequence is CAGSQGDASGDTQYF. The CDR3 nucleotides are TGTGCCGGAAGTCAGGGCGATGCCTCGGGAGATACGCAGTATTTT.

The V and J genes are TRBV11-3 and TRBJ2-1, with a tentative D call TRBD2 (6 bases). Germline V gives CDR1 SGHNT, CDR2 YENEEA. CDR3 length: 12 residues. The ends were cut back, 3 bases at V and 8 bases at J, with 8 bases in the middle. The chain's CDR3 is CASSLQRDEQFF. The CDR3 DNA reads as TGTGCCAGCAGCTTGCAGCGGGATGAGCAGTTCTTC.

The rearrangement uses TRBV5-5 and TRBJ1-2, with TRBD1 matching 8 bases. This CDR3 comprises 15 residues. Germline CDR1 reads SGHKS; CDR2 reads YYEKEE (reference sequence). V was pared by 4 bases and J by 4 bases, with 9 bases of the junction left unmatched. As DNA, the CDR3 is TGTGCCAGCAGCAATGAGGGTACAGGGGGCTATGGCTACACCTTC. Protein: CASSNEGTGGYGYTF. Full variable domain (remainder filled in from reference TRBV5-5 and TRBJ1-2): DAGVTQSPTHLIKTRGQQVTLRCSPISGHKSVSWYQQVLGQGPQFIFQYYEKEERGRGNFPDRFSARQFPNYSSELNVNALLLGDSALYLCASSNEGTGGYGYTFGSGTRLTVV.

This clone was seen just once. The chain is built from TRBV13 and TRBJ2-3, with 9 bases fitting TRBD2. The CDR3 totals 17 residues. V lost 2 bases to trimming and J lost 2 bases; unmatched junction nucleotides: 8. Looked up from germline, CDR1 is PRHDT and CDR2 is FYEKMQ (reference sequence). The CDR3 region has the DNA TGTGCCAGCAGCTTACTCGCGGGAGGGCCTAACACAGATACGCAGTATTTT. This translates into CASSLLAGGPNTDTQYF.

The V call is TRBV18, the J call TRBJ2-1, with D possibly matching TRBD1 (5 bases). Trimming took off 5 bases at V and 9 bases at J, with 14 bases between the two ends. CDR3 length: 13 residues. Germline lookup yields CDR1 KGHSH and CDR2 LQKENI. The CDR3: CASSIGERSEQFF. The CDR3, as DNA: TGTGCCAGCTCAATAGGGGAACGGAGTGAGCAGTTCTTC.

This clone has a handful of counts. V gene TRBV28 combines with J gene TRBJ2-7, with 8 bases that match TRBD1. Germline CDR1 is MDHEN and CDR2 is SYDVKM. The CDR3 is made up of 14 amino acids. J gave up 3 bases and V 5 bases, and 6 bases lay outside the gene matches. CDR3: CASSPRTGLYEQYF. DNA of the CDR3: TGTGCCAGCAGTCCTCGGACAGGGCTCTACGAGCAGTACTTC. The whole variable domain, remainder taken from reference TRBV28 and TRBJ2-7, is DVKVTQSSRYLVKRTGEKVFLECVQDMDHENMFWYRQDPGLGLRLIYFSYDVKMKEKGDIPEGYSVSREKKERFSLILESASTNQTSMYLCASSPRTGLYEQYFGPGTRLTVT.

The chain is built from TRBV7-9 and TRBJ2-3; a possible D gene is TRBD2 (6 bases). Germline CDR1 reads SEHNR; CDR2 reads FQNEAQ (reference sequence). The V gene lost 2 bases and the J gene lost 0 bases, with 15 bases spanning the gap. The CDR3 runs to 17 residues. CDR3 sequence (DNA): TGTGCCAGCAGCTTACCCCTTGACGGGGGAAGCACAGATACGCAGTATTTT. Amino acid sequence: CASSLPLDGGSTDTQYF.

This chain joins TRBV6-5 and TRBJ1-5; D is perhaps TRBD1 (6 bases). V shed 5 bases and J shed 2 bases, with 10 bases lying between them. Germline assignment: CDR1 MNHEY and CDR2 SVGAGI. The CDR3 sequence is 14 residues long. CDR3 bases: TGTGCCAGCAGTCGGGACATCCGCAATCAGCCCCAGCATTTT. Translated: CASSRDIRNQPQHF.

The V and J genes are TRBV27 and TRBJ1-3, with D tentatively TRBD1 (5 bases). Germline CDR1 is MNHEY and CDR2 is SMNVEV (reference sequence). This CDR3 region has 13 residues. V lost 5 bases and J 4 bases, leaving 9 bases between the germline ends. The CDR3 reads CASSPSGGNTIYF. CDR3 DNA: TGTGCCAGCAGTCCGTCAGGGGGAAACACCATATATTTT.

V and J are TRBV11-2 and TRBJ2-1; no firm D call. CDR3 length equals 17 residues. V lost 2 bases and J lost 0, with 14 bases in between. From germline, CDR1 is SGHAT and CDR2 FQNNGV. The CDR3, as DNA: TGTGCCAGCAGCTTATCCCCAGGATACCGCTCCTACAATGAGCAGTTCTTC. Translated, it gives CASSLSPGYRSYNEQFF.

This sequence joins TRBV6-5 and TRBJ1-5; 7 positions match TRBD1. J was trimmed by 3 bases and V by 4 bases; bases with no gene match: 9. The V gene's germline CDR1 is MNHEY and CDR2 SVGAGI. This CDR3 spans 16 amino acids. CDR3 nucleotides: TGTGCCAGCAGTTCAGACAGGGTGGGCCCCAATCAGCCCCAGCATTTT. This translates into CASSSDRVGPNQPQHF.

This chain links TRBV7-2 with TRBJ1-5; no clear D. Germline CDR1 and CDR2: SGHTA and FQGNSA. Deletions cut 4 bases from V and 6 bases from J, with 13 bases between. This CDR3 has 14 residues. CDR3 in amino acids: CASSSAANSQPQHF. The CDR3 DNA follows: TGTGCCAGCAGCTCAGCAGCGAATAGTCAGCCCCAGCATTTT.

The V gene is TRBV28, the J gene TRBJ1-2; a possible D gene is TRBD1 (5 bases). Trimming shortened V by 5 bases and J by 7 bases, and 20 bases separated the two germline ends. The length of the CDR3 is 15 residues. Germline CDR1 is MDHEN and CDR2 is SYDVKM. The chain's CDR3 is CASSEAGRFVGGYTF. The CDR3 nucleotides read TGTGCCAGCAGTGAGGCAGGGAGGTTCGTGGGTGGCTACACCTTC.

The chain uses TRBV5-1 and TRBJ2-7; possibly TRBD1 for D (5 bases). CDR1 is SGHRS, CDR2 YFSETQ, per germline. The CDR3 is 12 amino acids. Trimming removed 5 bases at V and 6 bases at J, with 12 bases between. Here the CDR3 reads CASRRTTGEQYF. The CDR3, as DNA: TGCGCCAGCAGGCGGACAACCGGCGAGCAGTACTTC.

CDR3 DNA sequence: TGTGCCAGCAGCCGCAGAGGGACAGGGGGCACAGATACGCAGTATTTT. Its protein product is CASSRRGTGGTDTQYF. The V gene is TRBV7-9, the J gene TRBJ2-3; 10 nucleotides align to TRBD1. The CDR3 contains 16 residues. CDR1 is SEHNR, CDR2 FQNEAQ, per germline (reference sequence). With 5 bases clipped from V and 1 base from J, the junction kept 6 bases outside the gene matches.

CDR3 loop: CASSKRTDLNTEAFF. The DNA of the CDR3 is TGTGCCAGTAGTAAAAGGACAGATTTGAACACTGAAGCTTTCTTT. The chain uses TRBV19 and TRBJ1-1, with D tentatively TRBD1 (6 bases). The V and J ends lost 4 bases and 0 bases respectively, with 12 bases between them. This CDR3 comprises 15 residues. Germline V CDR1 and CDR2: LNHDA, SQIVND (reference sequence).

The chain is built from TRBV29-1 and TRBJ1-2, with D possibly matching TRBD1 (5 bases). This CDR3 region has 12 residues. CDR1 and CDR2 from the germline V gene are SQVTM and ANQGSEA. The ends were cut back, 1 base at V and 12 bases at J, with 15 bases in the middle. The CDR3 loop reads CSVEASGHGNTF. The DNA of the CDR3 is TGCAGCGTTGAAGCCTCAGGACACGGTAACACCTTC.

The chain recombines TRBV27 with TRBJ1-6; possibly TRBD1 for D (6 bases). CDR1 and CDR2 (germline): MNHEY, SMNVEV (reference sequence). This CDR3 region has 15 residues. V lost 5 bases, J lost 6 bases, and 14 bases lay in between. The CDR3 reads CASSRGTGFNSPLHF. The CDR3 bases are TGTGCCAGCAGTCGCGGAACAGGGTTTAATTCACCCCTCCACTTT.

This chain uses TRBV5-6 with TRBJ1-4; no definite D call. Germline assignment: CDR1 SGHDT and CDR2 YYEEEE. The CDR3 is made up of 14 amino acids. V dropped 2 bases and J dropped 0 bases, with 5 bases sitting between them. The CDR3 reads CASSLSPTNEKLFF. CDR3 coding DNA: TGTGCCAGCAGCTTATCTCCAACTAATGAAAAACTGTTTTTT.

The chain employs TRBV28 and TRBJ1-4; possible D gene TRBD1, 6 bases. The CDR3 spans 14 residues. The V gene lost 2 bases and the J gene lost 7 bases, with 11 bases spanning the gap. Looked up from germline, CDR1 is MDHEN and CDR2 is SYDVKM. This chain's CDR3 is CASSLGGAGEKLFF. In DNA, the CDR3 is TGTGCCAGCAGTTTAGGGGGGGCGGGTGAAAAACTGTTTTTT. Drawing the rest from reference TRBV28 and TRBJ1-4, the complete variable domain is DVKVTQSSRYLVKRTGEKVFLECVQDMDHENMFWYRQDPGLGLRLIYFSYDVKMKEKGDIPEGYSVSREKKERFSLILESASTNQTSMYLCASSLGGAGEKLFFGSGTQLSVL.

This chain joins TRBV28 and TRBJ2-7; 9 nucleotides match TRBD1. The V gene end was trimmed by 6 bases and the J gene end by 7 bases; junction bases not matched to a gene: 10. Germline lookup yields CDR1 MDHEN and CDR2 SYDVKM. The CDR3 sequence is 14 residues long. CDR3 nucleotide sequence: TGTGCCAGCAGAACAGGGGGCTCAGCGAAAGAGCAGTACTTC. Translating gives CASRTGGSAKEQYF.

This sequence joins TRBV28 and TRBJ1-5; 7 nucleotides match TRBD1. Germline V gene lookup returns CDR1 MDHEN and CDR2 SYDVKM. V shed 8 bases, J shed 3 bases, and the junction held 7 bases outside the gene matches. This CDR3 region has 14 residues. CDR3 amino acids: CASVEGQNNQPQHF. The CDR3 region has the DNA TGTGCCAGCGTCGAGGGACAGAACAATCAGCCCCAGCATTTT.

V is TRBV30 and J is TRBJ2-2; D is uncertain. The CDR3 is 13 residues long. Germline V CDR1 and CDR2: GTSNPN, SVGIG (reference sequence). Trimming pared 0 bases from V and 8 bases from J, leaving 10 bases between. DNA for the CDR3: TGTGCCTGGAGTGTATCTAGTAAGGGGGAGCTGTTTTTT. The encoded protein is CAWSVSSKGELFF.

This clone was seen only a few times. The chain carries TRBV5-6 and TRBJ1-3; tentatively, D is TRBD1 (6 bases). V lost 3 bases and J 12 bases, leaving 13 bases between the germline ends. The CDR3 contains 12 residues. CDR1 is SGHDT, CDR2 YYEEEE, per germline. CDR3 DNA sequence: TGTGCCAGCAGCTCTAACAGGGTTGACATATATTTT. It codes for CASSSNRVDIYF. The full variable domain, with the rest looked up from reference TRBV5-6 and TRBJ1-3, is DAGVTQSPTHLIKTRGQQVTLRCSPKSGHDTVSWYQQALGQGPQFIFQYYEEEERQRGNFPDRFSGHQFPNYSSELNVNALLLGDSALYLCASSSNRVDIYFGEGSWLTVV.

This clone appeared once. The rearrangement joins TRBV5-1 to TRBJ2-5; 7 nucleotides align to TRBD1. CDR1 is SGHRS, CDR2 YFSETQ, per germline. The CDR3 runs 15 residues. Losses at the gene ends were 3 bases for V and 5 bases for J; bases not matched to a gene: 10. CDR3 DNA sequence: TGCGCCAGCAGCTGGACTGACAGGGTCGGGGAGACCCAGTACTTC. Translation gives CASSWTDRVGETQYF.

The gene calls are TRBV11-2 and TRBJ2-2; TRBD1 aligns across 11 bases. CDR1 and CDR2 from the germline V gene are SGHAT and FQNNGV. This CDR3 has 16 residues. With V trimmed by 3 bases and J by 2 bases, 2 bases remained unmatched. The CDR3: CASSFRTGGNTGELFF. The CDR3 bases are TGTGCCAGCAGCTTCCGGACAGGGGGCAACACCGGGGAGCTGTTTTTT.

This sequence joins TRBV18 and TRBJ1-5; D is possibly TRBD1 (5 bases). V was shortened by 2 bases and J by 0 bases, with 14 bases between the two germline ends. The CDR3 runs 17 residues. Germline V CDR1 and CDR2: KGHSH, LQKENI. The CDR3 loop is CASSPLAGGISNQPQHF. The DNA of the CDR3 is TGTGCCAGCTCACCATTGGCCGGGGGGATTAGCAATCAGCCCCAGCATTTT.